The T cell receptor beta chain described here comes from a study of T cells in Graves' hyperthyroidism and ophthalmopathy (dated by TCRdb to the late 2010s). Regarding the research as a whole: Peripheral blood was collected at initial diagnosis, before any treatment. Whether ophthalmopathy could be predicted prospectively was tested in an independent validation cohort made up of some 20 hyperthyroidism patients plus 17 patients who later progressed to ophthalmopathy. The study also compared thyroid tissue and blood T-cell repertoires from 6 or 7 Graves' hyperthyroidism patients. The paper describes TCR Vbeta CDR3 sequencing of around 140 peripheral blood samples, made up of approximately 40 ophthalmopathy patients, over 70 hyperthyroidism patients and roughly 17 progressor patients. TCR V-J signatures able to tell the groups apart were searched for in a discovery cohort of 95 to 100 patients, of whom more than 40 had Graves' ophthalmopathy and roughly 57 had stable Graves' hyperthyroidism. After blood sampling, hyperthyroidism patients were treated with methimazole at a starting dose of 30 mg daily, and ophthalmopathy patients were treated with high-dose intravenous methylprednisolone. The 75 to 100 discovery patients were randomly split 7:3 into training and test sets. The study at large found these results: In validation, progression to ophthalmopathy was predicted by the model with nearly 71% sensitivity and around 76% specificity, a median of 6.5 months before onset. Most expanded thyroid clonotypes (frequency above 0.001) were also found in blood, which suggests that blood repertoires may mirror thyroid immune responses. Sample size was not statistically predetermined, and investigators were not blinded to group allocation. A model built on a 13 V-J signature distinguished ophthalmopathy from stable hyperthyroidism, reaching around 87% sensitivity and 81.08% specificity in cross-validation and 80%/75% in testing.

The CDR3, cysteine through phenylalanine, is 15 amino acids long. The only DNA kept is the CDR3, 45 bases in frame from the first base. Looking up the germline V gene yields CDR1 MRHNA and CDR2 SNTAGT. After removal of 4 bases from V and 0 bases from J, the junction retains 2 bases not matched to a gene. In the ophthalmopathy patients, disease was moderately to severely active, with a Clinical Activity Score of 3 or more, a NOSPECS grade of 4 or more, and a duration of less than 3 months. The study excluded patients with uncontrolled infections, other autoimmune diseases, pregnancy or lactation. Diagnoses relied on clinical symptoms, serum thyroxine and TRAb, thyroid ultrasound and orbital computed tomography. PBMCs were isolated from around 10 ml of fresh peripheral blood by Ficoll-Paque density gradient centrifugation. Total RNA was extracted using Trizol reagent, and RNA quality was assessed on an Agilent 2100 Bioanalyzer.

This clonotype was detected ten times or more. No cognate antigen has been identified for it. Base qualities are not recorded, but no much larger clone differs from it by a single base. The TCR beta CDR3 regions were amplified from RNA transcripts. The TCR CDR3 was subjected to a first round of RT-PCR using the HTBI primer set and the Qiagen OneStep RT-PCR kit. The libraries were constructed in a second round of multiplex PCR and then size-selected and purified. Libraries were sequenced paired-end with 100 bp reads on an Illumina HiSeq2000. The original pipeline was this. SOAPnuke was used to process the raw data, with reads discarded if the reads contained adapters or uncalled bases, had a mean Phred below 15, or lacked an exact constant-primer or identifier match. COPE v1.2.5 was used to merge high-quality paired reads, and clonotypes were defined as unique nucleotide sequences. MiTCR v1.1 was used to align the clonotypes against IMGT TRBV, TRBD and TRBJ reference segments. Analysis was restricted to V-J combinations with a frequency above 0.0001, which covered approximately 99% of repertoires. The TCS score was defined as the ratio of F50 (clonal expansion) to E x V (chaos), calculated using BLOSUM62-based TCRdist between CDR3 peptides within each V-J. Welch's t-statistics and random forest reduced fewer than 550 V-J features to 13, which were used in a naive Bayes classifier (R e1071). TCRdb redid the processing of the public reads, applying fastp at Q25 and MiXCR, and retained in-frame beta chains. Identical CDR3 proteins give one entry, which carries the most common genes and DNA. The V and J calls reflect TCRdb's pipeline rather than the authors' work. Recorded for this sample are 200,000 to 250,000 distinct CDR3 sequences; 16% of them occurred a single time. The top ten clones comprise around 28% of the sample.

The sequence came from a woman aged 18-35 years with Graves' ophthalmopathy. Sequences were obtained from blood. The chain was built from TRBV6-4 and TRBJ2-1; 8 bases in between match TRBD2. The sequence in DNA is TGTGCCAGCAGTGCGGGGGGGGGCTCCTACAATGAGCAGTTCTTC. Translated, this is CASSAGGGSYNEQFF.